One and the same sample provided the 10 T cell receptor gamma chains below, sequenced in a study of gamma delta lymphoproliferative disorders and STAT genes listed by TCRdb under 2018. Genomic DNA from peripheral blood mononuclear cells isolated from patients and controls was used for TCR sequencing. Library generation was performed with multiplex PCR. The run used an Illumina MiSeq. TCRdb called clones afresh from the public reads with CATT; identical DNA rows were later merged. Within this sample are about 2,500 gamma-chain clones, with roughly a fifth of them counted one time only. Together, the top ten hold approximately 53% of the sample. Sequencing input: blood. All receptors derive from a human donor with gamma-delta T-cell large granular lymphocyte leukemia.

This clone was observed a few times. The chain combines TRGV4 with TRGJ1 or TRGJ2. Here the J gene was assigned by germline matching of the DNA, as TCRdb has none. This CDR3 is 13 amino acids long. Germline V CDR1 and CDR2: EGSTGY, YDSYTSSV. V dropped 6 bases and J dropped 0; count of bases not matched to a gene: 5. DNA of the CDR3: TGTGCCACCTGGACATCGAATTATTATAAGAAACTCTTT. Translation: CATWTSNYYKKLF.

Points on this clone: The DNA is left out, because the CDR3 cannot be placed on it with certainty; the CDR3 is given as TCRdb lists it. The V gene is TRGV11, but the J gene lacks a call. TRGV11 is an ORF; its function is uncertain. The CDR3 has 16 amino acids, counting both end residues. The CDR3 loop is CTTVPAGLDIGWFKIF.

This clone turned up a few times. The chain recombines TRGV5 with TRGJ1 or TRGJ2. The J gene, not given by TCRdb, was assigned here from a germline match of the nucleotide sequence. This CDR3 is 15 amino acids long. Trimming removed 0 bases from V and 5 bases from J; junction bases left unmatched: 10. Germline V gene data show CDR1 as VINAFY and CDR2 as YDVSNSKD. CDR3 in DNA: TGTGCCACCTGGGACAGGCTCTATAGTGATTATAAGAAACTCTTT. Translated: CATWDRLYSDYKKLF.

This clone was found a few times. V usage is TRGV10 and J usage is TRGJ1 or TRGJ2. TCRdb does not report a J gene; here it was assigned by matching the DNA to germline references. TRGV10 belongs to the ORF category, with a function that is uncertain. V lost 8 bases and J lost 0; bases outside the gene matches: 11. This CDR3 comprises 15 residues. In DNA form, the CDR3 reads TGTGCTGCGTGGGATTGGGGCCAGAATTATTATAAGAAACTCTTT. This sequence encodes CAAWDWGQNYYKKLF.

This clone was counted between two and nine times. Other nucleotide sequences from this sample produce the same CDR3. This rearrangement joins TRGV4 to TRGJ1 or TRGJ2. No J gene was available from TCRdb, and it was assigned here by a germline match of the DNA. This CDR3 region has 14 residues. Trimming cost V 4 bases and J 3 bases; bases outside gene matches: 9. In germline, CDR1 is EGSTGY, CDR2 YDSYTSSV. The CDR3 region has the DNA TGTGCCACCTGGGACGGGCCGGGTTATTATAAGAAACTCTTT. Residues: CATWDGPGYYKKLF.

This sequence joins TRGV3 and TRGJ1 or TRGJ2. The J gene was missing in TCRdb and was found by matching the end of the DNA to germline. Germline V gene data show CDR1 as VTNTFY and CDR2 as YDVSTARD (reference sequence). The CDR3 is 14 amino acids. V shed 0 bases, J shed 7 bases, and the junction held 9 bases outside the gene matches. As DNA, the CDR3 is TGTGCCACCTGGGACAGGCCTGGTAGCTATAAGAAACTCTTT. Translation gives CATWDRPGSYKKLF.

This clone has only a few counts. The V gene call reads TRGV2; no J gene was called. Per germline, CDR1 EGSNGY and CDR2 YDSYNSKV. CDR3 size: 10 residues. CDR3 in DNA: TGTGCCACCTGGGACGGGCGGCGACTCTTT. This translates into CATWDGRRLF.

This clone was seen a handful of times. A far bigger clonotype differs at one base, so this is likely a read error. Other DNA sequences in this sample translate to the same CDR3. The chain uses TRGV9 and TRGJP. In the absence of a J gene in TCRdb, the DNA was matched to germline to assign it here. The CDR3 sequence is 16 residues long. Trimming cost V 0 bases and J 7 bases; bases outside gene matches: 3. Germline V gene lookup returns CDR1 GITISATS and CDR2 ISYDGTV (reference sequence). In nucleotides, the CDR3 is TGTGCCTTGTGGGAGGTGCGTGAGTTGGGCAAAAAAATCAAGGTATTT. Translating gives CALWEVRELGKKIKVF.

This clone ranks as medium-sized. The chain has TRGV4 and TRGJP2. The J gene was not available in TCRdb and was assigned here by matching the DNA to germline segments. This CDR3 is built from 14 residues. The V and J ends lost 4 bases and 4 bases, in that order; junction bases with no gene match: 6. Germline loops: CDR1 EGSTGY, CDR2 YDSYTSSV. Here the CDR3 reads CATWDGTSDWIKTF. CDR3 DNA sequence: TGTGCCACCTGGGACGGTACTAGTGATTGGATCAAGACGTTT.

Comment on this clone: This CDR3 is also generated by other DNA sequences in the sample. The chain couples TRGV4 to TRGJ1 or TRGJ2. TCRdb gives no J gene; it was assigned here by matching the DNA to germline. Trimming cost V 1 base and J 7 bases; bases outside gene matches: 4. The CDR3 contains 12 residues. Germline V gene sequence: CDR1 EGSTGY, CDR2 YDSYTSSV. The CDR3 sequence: CATWDGRYKKLF. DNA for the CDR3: TGTGCCACCTGGGATGGTAGATATAAGAAACTCTTT.